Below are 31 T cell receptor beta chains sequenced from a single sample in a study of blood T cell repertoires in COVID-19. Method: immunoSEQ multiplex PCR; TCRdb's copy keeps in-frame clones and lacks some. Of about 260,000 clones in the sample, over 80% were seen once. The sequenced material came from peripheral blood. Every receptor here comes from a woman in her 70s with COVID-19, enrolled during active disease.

In DNA, the CDR3 is TGTGCCAGCAGCCCCAGTAGCCATTACTCCTACGAGCAGTACTTC. It translates to CASSPSSHYSYEQYF. V usage is TRBV5-4 and J usage is TRBJ2-7; D is unclear. Germline assignment: CDR1 SGHNT and CDR2 YYREEE (reference sequence). The CDR3 loop spans 15 amino acids. The V end was cut by 4 bases, the J end by 0 bases, with 14 bases between.

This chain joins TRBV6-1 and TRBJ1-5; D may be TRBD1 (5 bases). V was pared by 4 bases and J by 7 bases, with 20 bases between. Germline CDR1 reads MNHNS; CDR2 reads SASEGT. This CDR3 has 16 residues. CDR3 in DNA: TGTGCCAGCAGTGGAGGGACTTCTTCAACGCGGCAGCCCCAGCATTTT. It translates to CASSGGTSSTRQPQHF.

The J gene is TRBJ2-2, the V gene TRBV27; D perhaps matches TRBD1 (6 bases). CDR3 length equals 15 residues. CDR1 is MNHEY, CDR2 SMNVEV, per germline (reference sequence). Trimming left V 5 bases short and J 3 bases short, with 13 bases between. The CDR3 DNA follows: TGTGCCAGCAGTAGGGGGACGCCGTACACCGGGGAGCTGTTTTTT. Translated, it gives CASSRGTPYTGELFF.

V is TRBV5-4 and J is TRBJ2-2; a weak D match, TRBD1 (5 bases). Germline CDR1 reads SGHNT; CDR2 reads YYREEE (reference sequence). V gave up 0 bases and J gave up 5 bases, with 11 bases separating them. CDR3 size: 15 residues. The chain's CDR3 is CASSLDRIGTGELFF. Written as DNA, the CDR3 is TGTGCCAGCAGCTTGGACAGGATTGGAACCGGGGAGCTGTTTTTT.

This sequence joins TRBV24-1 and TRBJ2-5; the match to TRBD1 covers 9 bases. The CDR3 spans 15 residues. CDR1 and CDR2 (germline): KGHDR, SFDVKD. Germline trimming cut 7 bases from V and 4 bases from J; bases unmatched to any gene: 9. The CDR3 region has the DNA TGTGCCACCAGACTGCACAGGGGGCGCGGAGAGACCCAGTACTTC. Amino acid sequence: CATRLHRGRGETQYF.

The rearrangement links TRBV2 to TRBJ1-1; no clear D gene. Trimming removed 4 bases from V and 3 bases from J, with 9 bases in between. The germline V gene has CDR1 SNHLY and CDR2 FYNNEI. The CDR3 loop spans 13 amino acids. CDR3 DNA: TGTGCCAGCAGTGTTACAGCCGACACTGAAGCTTTCTTT. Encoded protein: CASSVTADTEAFF. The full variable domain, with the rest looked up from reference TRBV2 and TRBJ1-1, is EPEVTQTPSHQVTQMGQEVILRCVPISNHLYFYWYRQILGQKVEFLVSFYNNEISEKSEIFDDQFSVERPDGSNFTLKIRSTKLEDSAMYFCASSVTADTEAFFGQGTRLTVV.

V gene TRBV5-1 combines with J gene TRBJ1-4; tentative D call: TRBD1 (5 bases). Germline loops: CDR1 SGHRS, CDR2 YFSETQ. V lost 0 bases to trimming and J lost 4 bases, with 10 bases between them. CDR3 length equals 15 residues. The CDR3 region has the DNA TGCGCCAGCAGCTTGGATGCGGGGGTTAATGAAAAACTGTTTTTT. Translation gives CASSLDAGVNEKLFF.

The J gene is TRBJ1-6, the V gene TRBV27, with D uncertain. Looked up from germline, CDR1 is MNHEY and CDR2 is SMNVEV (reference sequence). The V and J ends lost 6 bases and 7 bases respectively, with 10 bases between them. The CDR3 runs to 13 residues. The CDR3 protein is CASRASENSPLHF. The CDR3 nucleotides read TGTGCCAGCAGAGCGTCAGAAAATTCACCCCTCCACTTT.

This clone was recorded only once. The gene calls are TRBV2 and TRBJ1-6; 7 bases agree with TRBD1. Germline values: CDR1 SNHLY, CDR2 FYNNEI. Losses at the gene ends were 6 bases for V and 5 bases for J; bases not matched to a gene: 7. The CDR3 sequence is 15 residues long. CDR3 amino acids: CASRPGTANNSPLHF. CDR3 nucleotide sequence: TGTGCCAGCAGGCCCGGGACAGCAAATAATTCACCCCTCCACTTT.

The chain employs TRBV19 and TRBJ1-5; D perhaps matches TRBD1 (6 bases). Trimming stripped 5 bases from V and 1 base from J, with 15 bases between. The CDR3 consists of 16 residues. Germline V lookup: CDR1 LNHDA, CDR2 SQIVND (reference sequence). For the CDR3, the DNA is TGTGCCAGTAGTTCCCGGGGAACAGGGAGCAATCAGCCCCAGCATTTT. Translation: CASSSRGTGSNQPQHF.

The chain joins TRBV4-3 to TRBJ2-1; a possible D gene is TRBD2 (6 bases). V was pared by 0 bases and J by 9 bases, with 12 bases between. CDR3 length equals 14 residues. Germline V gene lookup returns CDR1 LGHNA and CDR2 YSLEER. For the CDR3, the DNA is TGCGCCAGCAGCCAAGATGGGGAGCGGGCTGAGCAGTTCTTC. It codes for CASSQDGERAEQFF.

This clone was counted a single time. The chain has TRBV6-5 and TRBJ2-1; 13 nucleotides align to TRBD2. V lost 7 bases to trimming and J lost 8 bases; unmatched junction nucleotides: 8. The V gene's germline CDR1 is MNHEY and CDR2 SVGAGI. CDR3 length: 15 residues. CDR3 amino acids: CASNRGLAGADEQFF. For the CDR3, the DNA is TGTGCCAGCAACCGAGGACTAGCGGGAGCGGATGAGCAGTTCTTC.

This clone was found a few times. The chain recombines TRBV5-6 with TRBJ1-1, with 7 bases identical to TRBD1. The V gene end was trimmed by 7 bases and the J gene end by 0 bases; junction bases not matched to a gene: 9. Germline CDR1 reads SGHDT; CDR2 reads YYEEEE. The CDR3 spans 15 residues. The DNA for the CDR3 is TGTGCCAGCGGCCACGCGACAGGGTTGAACACTGAAGCTTTCTTT. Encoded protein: CASGHATGLNTEAFF.

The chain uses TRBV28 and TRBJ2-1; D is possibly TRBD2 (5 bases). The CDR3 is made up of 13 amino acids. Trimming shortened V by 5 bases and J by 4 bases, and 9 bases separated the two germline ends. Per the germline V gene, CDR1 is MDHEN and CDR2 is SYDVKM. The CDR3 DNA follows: TGTGCCAGCAGTGGCGGGTGGTACAATGAGCAGTTCTTC. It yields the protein CASSGGWYNEQFF.

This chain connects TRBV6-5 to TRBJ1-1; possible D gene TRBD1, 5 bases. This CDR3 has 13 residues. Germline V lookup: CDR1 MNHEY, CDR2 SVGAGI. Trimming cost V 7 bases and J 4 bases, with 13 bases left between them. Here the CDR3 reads CASTLGGITEAFF. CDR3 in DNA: TGTGCCAGCACCCTGGGGGGGATCACTGAAGCTTTCTTT.

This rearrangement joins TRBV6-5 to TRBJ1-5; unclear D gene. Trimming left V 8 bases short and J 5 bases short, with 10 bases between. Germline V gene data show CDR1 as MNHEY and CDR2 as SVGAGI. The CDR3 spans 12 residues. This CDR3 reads CASEYGDQPQHF. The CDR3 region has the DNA TGTGCCAGCGAGTACGGGGATCAGCCCCAGCATTTT.

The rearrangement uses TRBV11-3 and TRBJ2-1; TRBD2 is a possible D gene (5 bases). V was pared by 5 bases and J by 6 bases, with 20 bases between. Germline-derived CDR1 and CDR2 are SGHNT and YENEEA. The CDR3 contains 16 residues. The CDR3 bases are TGTGCCAGCAGCAAGAAAGGGTCCAGCGGCATCAATGAGCAGTTCTTC. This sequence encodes CASSKKGSSGINEQFF.

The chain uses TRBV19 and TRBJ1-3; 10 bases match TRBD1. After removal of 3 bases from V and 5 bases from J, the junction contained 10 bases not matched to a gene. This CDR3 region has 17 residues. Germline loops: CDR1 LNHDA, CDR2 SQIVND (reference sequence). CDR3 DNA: TGTGCCAGTAGTATTTCGCCCGGGACAGGGGTTCGAAACACCATATATTTT. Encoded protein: CASSISPGTGVRNTIYF.

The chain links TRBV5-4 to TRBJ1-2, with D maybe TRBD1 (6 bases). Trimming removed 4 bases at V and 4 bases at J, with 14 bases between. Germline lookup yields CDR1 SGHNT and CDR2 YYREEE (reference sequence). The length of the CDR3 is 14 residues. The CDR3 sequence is CASSGGREPYGYTF. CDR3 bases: TGTGCCAGCAGCGGGGGCAGGGAACCCTATGGCTACACCTTC.

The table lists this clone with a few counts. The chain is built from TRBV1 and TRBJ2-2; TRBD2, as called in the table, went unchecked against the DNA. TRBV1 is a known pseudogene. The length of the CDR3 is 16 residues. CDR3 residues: CTSSQAASANTGELFF. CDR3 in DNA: TGCACCAGCAGCCAAGCGGCTAGCGCGAACACCGGGGAGCTGTTTTTT.

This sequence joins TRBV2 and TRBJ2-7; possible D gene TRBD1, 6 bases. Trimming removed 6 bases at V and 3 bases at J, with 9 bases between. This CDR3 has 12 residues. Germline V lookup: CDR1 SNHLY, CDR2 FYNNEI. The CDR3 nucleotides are TGTGCCAGCAGCCAAGGGGGCTACGAGCAGTACTTC. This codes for CASSQGGYEQYF.

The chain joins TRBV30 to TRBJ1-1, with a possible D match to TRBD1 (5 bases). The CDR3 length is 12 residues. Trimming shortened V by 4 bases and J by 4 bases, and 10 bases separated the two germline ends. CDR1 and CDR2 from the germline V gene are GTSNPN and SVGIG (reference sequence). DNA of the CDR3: TGTGCCTGGATTGCACAGGTCACTGAAGCTTTCTTT. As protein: CAWIAQVTEAFF.

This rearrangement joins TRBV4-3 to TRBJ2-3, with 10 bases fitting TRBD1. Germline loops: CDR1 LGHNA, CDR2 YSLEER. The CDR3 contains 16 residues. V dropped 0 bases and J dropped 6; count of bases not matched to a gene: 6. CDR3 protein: CASSQDQGQGEDTQYF. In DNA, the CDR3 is TGCGCCAGCAGCCAAGATCAAGGACAGGGGGAGGATACGCAGTATTTT.

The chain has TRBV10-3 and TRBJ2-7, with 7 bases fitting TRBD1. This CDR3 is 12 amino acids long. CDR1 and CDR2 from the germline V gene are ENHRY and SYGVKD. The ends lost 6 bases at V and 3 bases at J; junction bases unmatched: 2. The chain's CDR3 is CAIRGDSYEQYF. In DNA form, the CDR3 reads TGTGCCATCAGGGGGGACAGCTACGAGCAGTACTTC.

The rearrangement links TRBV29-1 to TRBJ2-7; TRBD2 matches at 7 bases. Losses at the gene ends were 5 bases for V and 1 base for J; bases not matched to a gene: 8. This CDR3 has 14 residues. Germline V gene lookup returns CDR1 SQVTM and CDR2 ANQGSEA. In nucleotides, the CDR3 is TGCAGCGTTCCCAGGAGGGAGGGGTCCTACGAGCAGTACTTC. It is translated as CSVPRREGSYEQYF.

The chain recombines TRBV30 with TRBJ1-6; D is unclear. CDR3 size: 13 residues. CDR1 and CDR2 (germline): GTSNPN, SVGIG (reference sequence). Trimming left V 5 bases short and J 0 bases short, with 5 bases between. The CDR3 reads CAWVSSYNSPLHF. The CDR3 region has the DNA TGTGCCTGGGTGAGCTCCTATAATTCACCCCTCCACTTT.

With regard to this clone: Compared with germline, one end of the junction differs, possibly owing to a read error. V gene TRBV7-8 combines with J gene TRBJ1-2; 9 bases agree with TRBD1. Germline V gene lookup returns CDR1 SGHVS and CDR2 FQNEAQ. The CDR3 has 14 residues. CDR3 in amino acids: CASSLTGGDYSYTF. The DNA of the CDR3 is TGTGCCAGCAGCTTAACAGGGGGCGACTATAGCTACACCTTC.

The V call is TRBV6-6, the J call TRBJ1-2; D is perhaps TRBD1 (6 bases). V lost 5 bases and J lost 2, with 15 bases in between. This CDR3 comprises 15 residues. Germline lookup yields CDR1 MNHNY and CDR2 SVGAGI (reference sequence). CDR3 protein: CASSQRGGRNYGYTF. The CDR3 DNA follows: TGTGCCAGCAGTCAACGAGGGGGAAGGAACTATGGCTACACCTTC.

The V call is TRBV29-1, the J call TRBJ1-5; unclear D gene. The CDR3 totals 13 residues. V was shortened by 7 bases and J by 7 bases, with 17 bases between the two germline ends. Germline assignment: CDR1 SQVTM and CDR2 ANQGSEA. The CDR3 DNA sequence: TGCAGCGCCTCAGACGGGGTAGGACAGCCCCAGCATTTT. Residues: CSASDGVGQPQHF.

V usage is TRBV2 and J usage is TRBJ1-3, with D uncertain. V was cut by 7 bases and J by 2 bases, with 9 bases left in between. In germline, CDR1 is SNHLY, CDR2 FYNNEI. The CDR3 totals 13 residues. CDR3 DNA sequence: TGTGCCAGCACCCGGACTACTGGAAACACCATATATTTT. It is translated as CASTRTTGNTIYF.

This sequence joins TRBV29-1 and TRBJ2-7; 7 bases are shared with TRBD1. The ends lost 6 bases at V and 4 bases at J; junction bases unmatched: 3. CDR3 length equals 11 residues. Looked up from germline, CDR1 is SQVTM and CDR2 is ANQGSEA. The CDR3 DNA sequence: TGCAGCGTGGTGACAGGGTACGAGCAGTACTTC. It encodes CSVVTGYEQYF.